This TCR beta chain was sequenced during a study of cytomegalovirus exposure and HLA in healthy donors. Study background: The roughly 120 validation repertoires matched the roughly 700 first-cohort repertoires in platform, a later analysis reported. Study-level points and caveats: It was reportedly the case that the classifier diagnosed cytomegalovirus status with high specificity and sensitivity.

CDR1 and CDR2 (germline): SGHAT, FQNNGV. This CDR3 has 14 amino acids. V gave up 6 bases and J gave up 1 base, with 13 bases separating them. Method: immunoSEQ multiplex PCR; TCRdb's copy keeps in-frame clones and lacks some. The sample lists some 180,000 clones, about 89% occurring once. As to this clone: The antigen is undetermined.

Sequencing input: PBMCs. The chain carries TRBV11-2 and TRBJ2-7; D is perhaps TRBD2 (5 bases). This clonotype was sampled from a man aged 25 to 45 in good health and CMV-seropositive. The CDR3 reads CASSGESASYEQYF. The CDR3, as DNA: TGTGCCAGCAGTGGGGAGAGTGCATCCTACGAGCAGTACTTC.